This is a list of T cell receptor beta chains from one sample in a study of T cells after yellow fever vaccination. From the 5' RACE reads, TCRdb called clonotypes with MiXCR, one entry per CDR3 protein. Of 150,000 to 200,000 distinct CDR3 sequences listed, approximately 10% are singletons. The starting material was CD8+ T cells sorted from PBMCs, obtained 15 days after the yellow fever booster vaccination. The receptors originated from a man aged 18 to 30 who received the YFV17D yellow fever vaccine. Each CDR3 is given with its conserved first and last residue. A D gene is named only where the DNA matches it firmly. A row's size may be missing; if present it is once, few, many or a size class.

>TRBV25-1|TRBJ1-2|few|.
CASSELTAGYYGYTF
TGTGCCAGCAGTGAACTCACGGCAGGTTACTATGGCTACACCTTC
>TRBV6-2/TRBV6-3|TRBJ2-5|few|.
CASSSNQETQYF
TGTGCCAGCAGTTCCAACCAAGAGACCCAGTACTTC
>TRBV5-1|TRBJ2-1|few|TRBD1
CASSLADRGLDEQFF
TGCGCCAGCAGCTTGGCCGACAGGGGGCTCGATGAGCAGTTCTTC
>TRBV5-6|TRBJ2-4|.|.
CASSPTGLGGIQYF
TGTGCCAGCAGCCCGACAGGACTTGGGGGCATTCAGTACTTC
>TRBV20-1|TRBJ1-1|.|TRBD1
CSARLDRGGTEAFF
TGCAGTGCTAGATTGGACAGGGGAGGGACTGAAGCTTTCTTT
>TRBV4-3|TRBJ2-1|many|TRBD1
CASSHSFPGQGVNEQFF
TGCGCCAGCAGCCACTCCTTCCCGGGACAGGGCGTCAATGAGCAGTTCTTC
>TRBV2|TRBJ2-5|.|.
CASSERLAQETQYF
TGTGCCAGCAGTGAACGGCTCGCTCAAGAGACCCAGTACTTC
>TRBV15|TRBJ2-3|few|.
CATSRGQENTDTQYF
TGTGCCACCAGCAGAGGACAGGAGAACACAGATACGCAGTATTTT
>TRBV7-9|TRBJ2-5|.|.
CASSSTMRSAYQETQYF
TGTGCCAGCAGCTCCACGATGAGGAGCGCGTACCAAGAGACCCAGTACTTC
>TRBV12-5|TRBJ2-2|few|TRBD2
CASGFYLTRGGDYTGELFF
TGTGCTAGTGGTTTTTATCTTACTCGTGGGGGGGACTACACCGGGGAGCTGTTTTTT
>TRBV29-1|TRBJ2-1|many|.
CSVVWWYGNEQFF
TGCAGCGTTGTATGGTGGTACGGCAATGAGCAGTTCTTC
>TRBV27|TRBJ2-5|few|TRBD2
CASSSGGAETQYF
TGTGCCAGCAGTTCGGGGGGGGCAGAGACCCAGTACTTC
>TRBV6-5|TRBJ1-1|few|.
CASSTGPNTEAFF
TGTGCCAGCAGTACAGGGCCGAACACTGAAGCTTTCTTT
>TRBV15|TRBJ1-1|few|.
CATSRDFIEAFF
TGTGCCACCAGCAGAGATTTCATTGAAGCTTTCTTT
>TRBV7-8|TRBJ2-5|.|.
CASRDRAASEEETQYF
TGTGCCAGCAGGGACCGTGCGGCTAGCGAGGAAGAGACCCAGTACTTC
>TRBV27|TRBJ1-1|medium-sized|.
CASTLTSANTEAFF
TGTGCCAGCACCCTGACGAGTGCGAACACTGAAGCTTTCTTT
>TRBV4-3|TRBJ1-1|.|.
CASSQDLGSPEAFF
TGCGCCAGCAGCCAAGATCTAGGGAGTCCTGAAGCTTTCTTT
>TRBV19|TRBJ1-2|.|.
CASSISAWAYGYTF
TGTGCCAGTAGTATTTCGGCTTGGGCCTATGGCTACACCTTC
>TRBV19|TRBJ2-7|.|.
CASSRGETYEQYF
TGTGCCAGTAGTAGGGGGGAAACCTACGAGCAGTACTTC
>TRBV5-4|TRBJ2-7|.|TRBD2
CASSFGGADNEQYF
TGTGCCAGCAGCTTCGGGGGGGCCGATAACGAGCAGTACTTC
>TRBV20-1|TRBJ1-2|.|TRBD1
CSANRPGTGEVGYGYTF
TGCAGTGCCAATCGTCCCGGGACAGGGGAGGTAGGCTATGGCTACACCTTC
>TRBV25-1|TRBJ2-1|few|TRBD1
CASSDRQGIPNEQFF
TGTGCCAGCAGTGACCGACAGGGGATCCCCAATGAGCAGTTCTTC
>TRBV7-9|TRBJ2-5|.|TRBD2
CASNIWLAGQQETQYF
TGTGCCAGCAACATTTGGCTAGCGGGGCAGCAAGAGACCCAGTACTTC
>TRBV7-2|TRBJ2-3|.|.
CASKRSDLTADTQYF
TGTGCCAGCAAACGGTCCGACCTGACCGCAGATACGCAGTATTTT
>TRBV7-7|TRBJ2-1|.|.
CASSSKVGAYNEQFF
TGTGCCAGCAGCTCCAAGGTGGGGGCCTACAATGAGCAGTTCTTC
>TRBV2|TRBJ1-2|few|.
CASSEAKTVNYGYTF
TGTGCCAGCAGTGAAGCTAAAACTGTGAACTATGGCTACACCTTC
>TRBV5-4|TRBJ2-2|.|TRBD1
CASSLWDRANTGELFF
TGTGCCAGCAGCTTATGGGACAGGGCGAACACCGGGGAGCTGTTTTTT
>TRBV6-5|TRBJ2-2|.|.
CASRKFPNTGELFF
TGTGCCAGCCGTAAATTTCCAAACACCGGGGAGCTGTTTTTT